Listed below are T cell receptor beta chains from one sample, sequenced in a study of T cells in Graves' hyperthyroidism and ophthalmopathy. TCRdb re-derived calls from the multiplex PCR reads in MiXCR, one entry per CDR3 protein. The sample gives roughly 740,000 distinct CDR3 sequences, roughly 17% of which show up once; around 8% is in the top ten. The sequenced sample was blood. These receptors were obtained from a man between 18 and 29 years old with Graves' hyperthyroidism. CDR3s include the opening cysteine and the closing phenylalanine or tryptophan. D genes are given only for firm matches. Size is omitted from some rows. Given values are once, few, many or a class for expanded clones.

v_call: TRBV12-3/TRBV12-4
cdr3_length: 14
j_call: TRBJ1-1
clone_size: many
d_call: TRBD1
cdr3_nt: TGTGCCAGCACCGGGACAGGGGGCTACACTGAAGCTTTCTTT
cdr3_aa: CASTGTGGYTEAFF

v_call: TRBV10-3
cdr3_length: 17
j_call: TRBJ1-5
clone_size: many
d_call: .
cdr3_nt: TGTGCCATCAGTGAGGGGCAGGGGACCCATGGCAATCAGCCCCAGCATTTT
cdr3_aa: CAISEGQGTHGNQPQHF

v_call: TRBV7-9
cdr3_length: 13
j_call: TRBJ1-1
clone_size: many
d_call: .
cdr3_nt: TGTGCCAGCAGCTTCCTGGGGTATCCTGAAGCTTTCTTT
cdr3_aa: CASSFLGYPEAFF

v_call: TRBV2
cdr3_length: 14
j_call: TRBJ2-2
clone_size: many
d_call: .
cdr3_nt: TGTGCCAGCAGTGAAATGGAGTATGGCGGGGAGCTGTTTTTT
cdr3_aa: CASSEMEYGGELFF

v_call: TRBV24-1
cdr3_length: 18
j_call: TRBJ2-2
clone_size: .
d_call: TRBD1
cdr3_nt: TGTGCCACCAGTGACACCTACTCTCCGGGACAGGGCAACGGGGAGCTGTTTTTT
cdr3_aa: CATSDTYSPGQGNGELFF

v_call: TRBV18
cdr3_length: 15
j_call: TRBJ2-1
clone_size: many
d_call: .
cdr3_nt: TGTGCCAGCTCGCCGGAGAGGGGTCGGTACAATGAGCAGTTCTTC
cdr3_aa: CASSPERGRYNEQFF

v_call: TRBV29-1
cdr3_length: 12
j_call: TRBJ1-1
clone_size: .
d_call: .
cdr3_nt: TGCAGCGTTGGGGGTCCAGGCACTGAAGCTTTCTTT
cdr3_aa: CSVGGPGTEAFF

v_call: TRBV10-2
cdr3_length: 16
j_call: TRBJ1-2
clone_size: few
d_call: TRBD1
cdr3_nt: TGCGCCAGCAGTGAGTCGGGACAGGGGGCTAACTATGGCTACACCTTC
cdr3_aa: CASSESGQGANYGYTF

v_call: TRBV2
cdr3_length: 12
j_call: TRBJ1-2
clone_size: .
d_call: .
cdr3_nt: TGTGCCAGCAGGGCTAGTCCCGGAGGCTACACCTTC
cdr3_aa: CASRASPGGYTF

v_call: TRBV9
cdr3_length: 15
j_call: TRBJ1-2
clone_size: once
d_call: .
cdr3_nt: TGTGCCAGCAGCTCGCGGTATTGGCAGGAGGATGGCTACACCTTC
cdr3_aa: CASSSRYWQEDGYTF

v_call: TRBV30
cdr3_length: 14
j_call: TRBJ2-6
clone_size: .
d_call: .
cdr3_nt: TGTGCCTGGAGAACAGGGTTTGGGGCCAACGTCCTGACTTTC
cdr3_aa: CAWRTGFGANVLTF

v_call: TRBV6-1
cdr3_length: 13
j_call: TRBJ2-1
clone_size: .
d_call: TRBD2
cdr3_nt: TGTGCCAGCGCGATAGCGGGAGAAGTTGAGCAGTTCTTC
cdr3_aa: CASAIAGEVEQFF

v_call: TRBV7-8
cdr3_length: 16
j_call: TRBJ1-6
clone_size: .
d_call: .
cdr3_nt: TGTGCCAGCAGCTCCCGGACCGTTGGAATAAATTCACCCCTCCACTTT
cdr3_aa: CASSSRTVGINSPLHF

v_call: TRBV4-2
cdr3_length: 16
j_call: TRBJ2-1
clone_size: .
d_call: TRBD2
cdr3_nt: TGTGCCAGCAGACCTAAGTCTAGCGGGAGGGGGTATGAGCAGTTCTTC
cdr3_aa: CASRPKSSGRGYEQFF

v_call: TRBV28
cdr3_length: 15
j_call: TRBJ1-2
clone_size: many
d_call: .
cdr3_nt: TGTGCCAGCAGTCAACTAGTCCAGCCAAACTATGGCTACACCTTC
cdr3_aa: CASSQLVQPNYGYTF

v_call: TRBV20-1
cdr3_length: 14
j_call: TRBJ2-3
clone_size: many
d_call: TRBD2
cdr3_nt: TGCAGTGCGAAAACTAGCGGGAGGGGAGATACGCAGTATTTT
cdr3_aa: CSAKTSGRGDTQYF

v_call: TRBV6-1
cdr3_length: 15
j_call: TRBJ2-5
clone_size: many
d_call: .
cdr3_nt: TGTGCCAGCACCAAGGGGTGGGGGGCTGGGGAGACCCAGTACTTC
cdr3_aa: CASTKGWGAGETQYF

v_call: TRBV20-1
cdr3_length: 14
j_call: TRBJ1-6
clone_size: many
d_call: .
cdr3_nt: TGCAGCGCTAACAGGGTCGGTAGTTCTTCACCCCTCCACTTT
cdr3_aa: CSANRVGSSSPLHF

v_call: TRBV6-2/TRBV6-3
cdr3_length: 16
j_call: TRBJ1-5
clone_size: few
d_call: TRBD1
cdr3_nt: TGTGCCAGCAGTTCTCCCGGGACAGGGGGCAGTCAGCCCCAGCATTTT
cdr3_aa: CASSSPGTGGSQPQHF

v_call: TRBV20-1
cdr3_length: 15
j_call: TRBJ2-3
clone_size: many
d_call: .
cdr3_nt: TGCAGTGCGCATACCGGACACCCAACCACAGATACGCAGTATTTT
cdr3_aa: CSAHTGHPTTDTQYF

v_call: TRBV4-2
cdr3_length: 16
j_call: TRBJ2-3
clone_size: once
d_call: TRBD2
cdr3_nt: TGTGCCAGCAGCCAAGGAGGTAGCGGGAGCAAGGATACGCAGTATTTT
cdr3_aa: CASSQGGSGSKDTQYF

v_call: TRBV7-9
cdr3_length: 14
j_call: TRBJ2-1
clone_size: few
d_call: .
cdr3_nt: TGTGCCAGCACCACCTGGCCCGGGTACAATGAGCAGTTCTTC
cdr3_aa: CASTTWPGYNEQFF

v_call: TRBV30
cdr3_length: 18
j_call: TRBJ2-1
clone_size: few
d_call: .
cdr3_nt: TGTGCCTGGAGTTCTGGGGTCAGGTTGGGGGCCTCCTACAATGAGCAGTTCTTC
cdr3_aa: CAWSSGVRLGASYNEQFF

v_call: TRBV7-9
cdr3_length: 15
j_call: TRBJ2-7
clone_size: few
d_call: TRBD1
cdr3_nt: TGTGCCAGCAGCTTACGGACAGGGAGCGTGGACGAGCAGTACTTC
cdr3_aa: CASSLRTGSVDEQYF

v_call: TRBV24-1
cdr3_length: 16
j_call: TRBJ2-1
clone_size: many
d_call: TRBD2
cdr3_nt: TGTGCCACCAGTGATTTTACTAGCGGGAGGGCGGATGAGCAGTTCTTC
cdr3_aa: CATSDFTSGRADEQFF

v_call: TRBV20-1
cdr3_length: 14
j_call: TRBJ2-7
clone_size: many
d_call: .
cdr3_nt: TGCAGTGCTAGAGTCCAGGGTCTGGCCTACGAGCAGTACTTC
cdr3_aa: CSARVQGLAYEQYF

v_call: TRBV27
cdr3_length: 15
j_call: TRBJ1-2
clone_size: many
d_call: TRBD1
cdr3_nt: TGTGCCAGCAGTTTCCACAGGGGGTTAATACTTGGCTACACCTTC
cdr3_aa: CASSFHRGLILGYTF

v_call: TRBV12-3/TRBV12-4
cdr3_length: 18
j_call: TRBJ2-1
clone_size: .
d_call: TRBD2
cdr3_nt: TGTGCCAGCAGGGGATTAAGGACTAGCGGGATCTGGTACAATGAGCAGTTCTTC
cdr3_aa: CASRGLRTSGIWYNEQFF

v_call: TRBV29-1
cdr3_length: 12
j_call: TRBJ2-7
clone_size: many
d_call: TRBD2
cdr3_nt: TGCAGCGTGGGGACTATGGCCTACGAGCAGTACTTC
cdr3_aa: CSVGTMAYEQYF

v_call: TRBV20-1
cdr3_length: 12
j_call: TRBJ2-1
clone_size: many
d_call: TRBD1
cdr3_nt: TGCAGTGCTATCGACAGGGGCAATGAGCAGTTCTTC
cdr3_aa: CSAIDRGNEQFF

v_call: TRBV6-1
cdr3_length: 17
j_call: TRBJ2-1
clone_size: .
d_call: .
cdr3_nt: TGTGCCAGCAGTACGCTCCTTGGAGGGACGAATTACAATGAGCAGTTCTTC
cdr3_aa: CASSTLLGGTNYNEQFF